Listed below are T cell receptor beta chains from one sample, sequenced in a study of blood T cell repertoires in COVID-19. TCRdb keeps only in-frame clones here, not all; method: immunoSEQ multiplex PCR. The sample carries hundreds of thousands of clones, roughly 84% recorded once. Material: peripheral blood. The origin of the receptors is a man aged 25-40 years with active or convalescent COVID-19. Both conserved end residues are part of each CDR3. A D gene is named only where the DNA matches it firmly. Not every row has a clone size; where given, it reads once, few, many or a size class.

d_gene	v_gene	abundance	len	j_gene	CDR3nt	CDR3aa
TRBD1	TRBV4-1	.	15	TRBJ2-2	TGCGCCAGCAGCCAGTGGGACAGGAACACCGGGGAGCTGTTTTTT	CASSQWDRNTGELFF
.	TRBV3-1/TRBV3-2	.	12	TRBJ1-1	TGTGCCAGCAGCCAAGTTGGCAGGATCGCTTTCTTT	CASSQVGRIAFF
TRBD1	TRBV27	.	17	TRBJ1-4	TGTGCCAGCAGTTTGCGACAGGGGGGTCCTTTAGGGGAAAAACTGTTTTTT	CASSLRQGGPLGEKLFF
TRBD2	TRBV20-1	.	16	TRBJ2-3	TGCAGTGCTAGTGAGGGACTAGCGGGGGGGACAGATACGCAGTATTTT	CSASEGLAGGTDTQYF
TRBD1	TRBV5-8	once	17	TRBJ1-5	TGTGCCAGCAGCTTGGCCTGGAGGACAGGGAATGGATGGCCCCAGCATTTT	CASSLAWRTGNGWPQHF
TRBD1	TRBV6-2/TRBV6-3	.	13	TRBJ1-2	TGTGCCAGCAGTTACACAGGGGGCTATGGCTACACCTTC	CASSYTGGYGYTF
TRBD1	TRBV10-3	once	14	TRBJ1-5	TGTGCCATCAGTGGACGACAGGGGGCGTCCCCCCAGCATTTT	CAISGRQGASPQHF
.	TRBV3-1/TRBV3-2	.	15	TRBJ1-5	TGTGCCAGCAGCCAAGGGACAAATAGCAATCAGCCCCAGCATTTT	CASSQGTNSNQPQHF
.	TRBV30	.	12	TRBJ2-7	TGTGCCTGGAGTGTACGTCGAGACGAGCAGTACTTC	CAWSVRRDEQYF
.	TRBV18	.	12	TRBJ2-5	TGTGCCAGCTCCCTAAACGGAGAGACCCAGTACTTC	CASSLNGETQYF
TRBD2	TRBV4-2	.	18	TRBJ2-7	TGTGCCAGCAGCCAAGAAGGGATTGCCGGACTAGCAACCTACGAGCAGTACTTC	CASSQEGIAGLATYEQYF
TRBD2	TRBV7-2	many	17	TRBJ2-7	TGTGCCAGCAGCTTAGAGCGGGGTTGGGACTCATCCTACGAGCAGTACTTC	CASSLERGWDSSYEQYF
TRBD1	TRBV10-3	.	13	TRBJ2-7	TGTGCCACCCGGGGACAGGGCTCCTACGAGCAGTACTTC	CATRGQGSYEQYF
TRBD1	TRBV5-1	.	15	TRBJ1-4	TGCGCCAGCAGCGCCTACAGGGGATTAGATGAAAAACTGTTTTTT	CASSAYRGLDEKLFF